This T cell receptor beta chain appears in the sequencing data of a study of vaccination and CD4 T cells after COVID-19. A word on this clonotype: The target antigen is unknown.

Treatment meaning: approximately nine-day PBMC culture with coronavirus spike peptide pools or control peptides (ViraFEST assay). The Oncomine TCR Beta short-read assay sequenced DNA from cultured CD4+ T cells. TCRdb independently ran MiXCR on the PCR reads; one entry per CDR3 protein. The sample has approximately 4,200 distinct CDR3 sequences, roughly a fifth seen once. The CDR3 totals 15 residues. Germline V gives CDR1 SGHRS, CDR2 YFSETQ. V lost 4 bases and J 0 bases, leaving 14 bases between the germline ends. This clonotype originated in a human donor who had recovered from COVID-19. The source material was CD4+ T cells from blood, cultured in vitro. The rearrangement joins TRBV5-1 to TRBJ2-7; D may be TRBD1 or TRBD2 (5 bases each). The CDR3 DNA reads as TGCGCCAGCAGCCAGGAACCAGGGAGCTCCTACGAGCAGTACTTC. It encodes CASSQEPGSSYEQYF.